These 12 T cell receptor beta chains were all obtained from the same sample, sequenced in a study of response to subunit inactivated influenza vaccine. Using its own MiXCR run on the RT-PCR reads, TCRdb lists one record per CDR3 protein. The sample comprises 450,000 to 600,000 distinct CDR3 sequences, 15% to 20% of which are singletons, and around 3% rests with the top ten. Sample: CD4+ T cells sorted from PBMCs, taken less than 30 months after vaccination. The receptor set was obtained from a man aged 45 to 70 who received an inactivated influenza vaccine.

The chain is built from TRBV6-2 or TRBV6-3 and TRBJ2-3; TRBD2 is a possible D gene (6 bases). Germline V gene lookup returns CDR1 MNHEY and CDR2 SVGEGT. The CDR3 spans 16 residues. V was shortened by 3 bases and J by 2 bases, with 15 bases between the two germline ends. The CDR3 region has the DNA TGTGCCAGCAGTTATGGGGGGAGTTCTCACACAGATACGCAGTATTTT. This gives the protein CASSYGGSSHTDTQYF.

This clonotype was found a few times. This chain links TRBV3-1 with TRBJ2-3; the D is unclear. V gave up 0 bases and J gave up 9 bases, with 7 bases separating them. The CDR3 consists of 12 residues. The germline V gene encodes CDR1 LGHDT and CDR2 YNNKEL (reference sequence). This chain's CDR3 is CASSQDHRTQYF. The CDR3 DNA is TGTGCCAGCAGCCAAGATCATCGGACGCAGTATTTT.

This clonotype was found many times. The chain carries TRBV7-9 and TRBJ2-3, with 13 nucleotides matching TRBD2. Germline-derived CDR1 and CDR2 are SEHNR and FQNEAQ (reference sequence). The CDR3 runs 16 residues. J gave up 3 bases and V 4 bases, and 4 bases lay outside the gene matches. CDR3 in amino acids: CASSSSLAGGTDTQYF. The DNA for the CDR3 is TGTGCCAGCAGCTCATCACTAGCGGGGGGGACAGATACGCAGTATTTT.

In its sample, this clonotype was seen a few times. CDR3 nucleotide sequence: TGTGCCAGCAGCCCCGGTCACGTAGGGGGCACTGAAGCTTTCTTT. It specifies CASSPGHVGGTEAFF. The genes are TRBV7-8 and TRBJ1-1, with D possibly TRBD1 on 6 matching bases. The CDR3 runs 15 residues. CDR1 and CDR2 (germline): SGHVS, FQNEAQ. V dropped 5 bases and J dropped 4 bases, with 17 bases sitting between them.

The chain employs TRBV11-2 and TRBJ2-3; 7 bases are shared with TRBD2. V trimming: 1 base; J trimming: 6 bases; junction bases outside the gene matches: 7. Germline V gives CDR1 SGHAT, CDR2 FQNNGV. The CDR3 runs to 15 residues. In DNA form, the CDR3 reads TGTGCCAGCAGCTTAGTACCGGGGGGTGCGGATACGCAGTATTTT. Translation: CASSLVPGGADTQYF.

The rearrangement uses TRBV28 and TRBJ2-5; D perhaps matches TRBD2 (7 bases). Germline CDR1 is MDHEN and CDR2 is SYDVKM. CDR3 length: 14 amino acids. The V and J ends lost 8 bases and 3 bases respectively, with 16 bases between them. The DNA for the CDR3 is TGTGCCAGCGAGGACAGACGGGGGGAAGAGACCCAGTACTTC. Protein product: CASEDRRGEETQYF.

In this sample, this clonotype turned up a few times. This chain uses TRBV11-1 with TRBJ2-3; D is uncertain. The CDR3 spans 13 residues. Trimming took 1 base from V and 5 from J, leaving 7 bases between them. The germline CDR1 and CDR2 sequences are SGHAT and FQDESV (reference sequence). CDR3 in amino acids: CASSLGWGDTQYF. DNA for the CDR3: TGTGCCAGCAGCTTAGGATGGGGAGATACGCAGTATTTT.

The CDR3 sequence is CASSQEVTGGGEQFF. In nucleotides, the CDR3 is TGTGCCAGCAGCCAAGAGGTCACAGGGGGAGGAGAGCAGTTCTTC. The J gene is TRBJ2-1, the V gene TRBV4-2, with TRBD1 matching 8 bases. Trimming at V came to 0 bases and at J to 10 bases, leaving 8 bases not matched to a gene. This CDR3 region has 15 residues. The germline V gene has CDR1 LGHNA and CDR2 YNFKEQ.

J is TRBJ1-4 and V is TRBV5-1; D is unclear. CDR1 SGHRS and CDR2 YFSETQ come from the germline V gene. The CDR3 covers 14 residues. V lost 1 base, J lost 6 bases, and 10 bases lay in between. CDR3: CASSLLGMDEKLFF. CDR3 sequence (DNA): TGCGCCAGCAGCTTGTTGGGGATGGATGAAAAACTGTTTTTT.

This clonotype has just a few counts. This chain links TRBV6-1 with TRBJ1-4, with D hard to call. In germline, CDR1 is MNHNS, CDR2 SASEGT. The CDR3 covers 13 residues. The V and J ends lost 4 bases and 0 bases respectively, with 3 bases between them. The CDR3 here is CASSGATNEKLFF. CDR3 bases: TGTGCCAGCAGTGGCGCAACTAATGAAAAACTGTTTTTT.

This clonotype was picked up a small number of times. This sequence joins TRBV7-9 and TRBJ1-5; 8 bases are shared with TRBD1. The CDR3 has 17 amino acids. Per the germline V gene, CDR1 is SEHNR and CDR2 is FQNEAQ (reference sequence). V was pared by 1 base and J by 1 base, with 6 bases of the junction left unmatched. CDR3 sequence: CASSLGTGFQSNQPQHF. Written as DNA, the CDR3 is TGTGCCAGCAGCTTAGGGACAGGGTTCCAAAGCAATCAGCCCCAGCATTTT.

The gene calls are TRBV20-1 and TRBJ2-1, with 10 bases identical to TRBD1. Germline V gene lookup returns CDR1 DFQATT and CDR2 SNEGSKA (reference sequence). This CDR3 is built from 11 residues. J gave up 9 bases and V 5 bases, and 1 base lay outside the gene matches. The CDR3 bases are TGCAGTGCTGGACAGGGGGGTGAGCAGTTCTTC. Its protein product is CSAGQGGEQFF.